This TCR beta chain came from a study of T cell repertoires in cytomegalovirus infection. TCRdb independently ran MiXCR on the reads; one entry per CDR3 protein. The sample includes 500,000 to 600,000 distinct CDR3 sequences, approximately 17% of them seen just once. V shed 5 bases, J shed 3 bases, and the junction held 11 bases outside the gene matches. CDR1 is SNHLY, CDR2 FYNNEI, per germline. The CDR3 extends over 17 amino acids. Findings and limits, study-wide: In two of eight donors, the top clonotype was HLA-C-restricted CMV-specific.

With regard to this clonotype: The target antigen is unknown.

The sequence was collected from a human donor in good health (CMV status not recorded). Some clones in this sample may be carry-over from other donors' samples. What was sequenced was CD8+ T cells from PBMCs. The chain links TRBV2 to TRBJ2-5; TRBD2 matches at 11 bases. In DNA form, the CDR3 reads TGTGCCAGCAGTCTTTGGATTGGGACTAGCGGAGAAGAGACCCAGTACTTC. This translates into CASSLWIGTSGEETQYF.